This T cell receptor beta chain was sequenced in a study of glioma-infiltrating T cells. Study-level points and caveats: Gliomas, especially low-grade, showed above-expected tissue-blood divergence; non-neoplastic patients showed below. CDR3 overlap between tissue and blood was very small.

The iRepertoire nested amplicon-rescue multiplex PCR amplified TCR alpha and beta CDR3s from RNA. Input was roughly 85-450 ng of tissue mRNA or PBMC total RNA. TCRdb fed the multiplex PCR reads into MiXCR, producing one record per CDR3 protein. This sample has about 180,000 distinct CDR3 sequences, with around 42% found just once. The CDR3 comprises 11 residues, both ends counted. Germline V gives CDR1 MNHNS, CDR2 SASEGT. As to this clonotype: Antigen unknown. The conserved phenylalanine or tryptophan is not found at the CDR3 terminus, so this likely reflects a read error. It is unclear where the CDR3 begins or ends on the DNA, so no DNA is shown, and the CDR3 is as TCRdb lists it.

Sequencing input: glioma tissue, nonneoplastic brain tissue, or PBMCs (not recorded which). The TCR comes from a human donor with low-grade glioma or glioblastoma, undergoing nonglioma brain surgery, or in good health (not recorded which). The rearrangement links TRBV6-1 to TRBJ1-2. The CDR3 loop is CASSENYGYTI.